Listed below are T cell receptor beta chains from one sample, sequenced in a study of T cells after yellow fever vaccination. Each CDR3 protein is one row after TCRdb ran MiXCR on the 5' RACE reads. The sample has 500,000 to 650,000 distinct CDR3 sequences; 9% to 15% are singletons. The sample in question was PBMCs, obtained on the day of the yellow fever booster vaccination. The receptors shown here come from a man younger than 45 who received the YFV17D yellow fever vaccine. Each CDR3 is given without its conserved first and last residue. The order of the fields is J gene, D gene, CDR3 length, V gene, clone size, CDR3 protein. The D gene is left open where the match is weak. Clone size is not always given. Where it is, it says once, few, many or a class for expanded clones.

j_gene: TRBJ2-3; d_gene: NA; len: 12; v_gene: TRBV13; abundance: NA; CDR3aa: ASSPDLRGDTQY
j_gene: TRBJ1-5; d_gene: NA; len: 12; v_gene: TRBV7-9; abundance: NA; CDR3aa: ASSSFGSNQPQH
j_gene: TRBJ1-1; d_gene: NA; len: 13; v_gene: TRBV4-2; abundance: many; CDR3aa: ASSQDSGFGTEAF
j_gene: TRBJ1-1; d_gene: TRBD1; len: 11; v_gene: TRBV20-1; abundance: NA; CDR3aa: SAVPGQGTEAF
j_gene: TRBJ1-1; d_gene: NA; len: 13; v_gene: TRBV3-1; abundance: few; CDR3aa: ASSQDGRGNTEAF
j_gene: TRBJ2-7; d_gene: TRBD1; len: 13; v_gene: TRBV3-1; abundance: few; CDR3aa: ASSMYAGGPYEQY
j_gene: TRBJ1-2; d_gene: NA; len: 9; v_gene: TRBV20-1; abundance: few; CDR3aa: MREVRSGYT
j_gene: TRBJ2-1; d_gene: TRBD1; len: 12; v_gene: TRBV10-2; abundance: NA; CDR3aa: ASRPDRSYNEQF
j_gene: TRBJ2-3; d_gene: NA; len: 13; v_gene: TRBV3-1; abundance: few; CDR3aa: ASSPPRGWGDTQY
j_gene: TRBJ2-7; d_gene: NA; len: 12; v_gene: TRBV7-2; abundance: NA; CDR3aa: ASISFGGSYEQY
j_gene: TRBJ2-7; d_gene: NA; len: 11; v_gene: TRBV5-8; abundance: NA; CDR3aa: ASSLDTVSEQY
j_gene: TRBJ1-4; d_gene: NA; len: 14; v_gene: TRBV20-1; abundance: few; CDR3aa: SARVGGLETNEKLF
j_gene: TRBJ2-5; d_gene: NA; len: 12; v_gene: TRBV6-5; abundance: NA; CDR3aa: ASSFRDLKETQY
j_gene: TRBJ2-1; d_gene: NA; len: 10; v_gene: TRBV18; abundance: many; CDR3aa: ASSPQDNEQF
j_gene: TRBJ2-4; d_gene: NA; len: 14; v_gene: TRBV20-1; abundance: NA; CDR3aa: SARDVPEQAKNIQY
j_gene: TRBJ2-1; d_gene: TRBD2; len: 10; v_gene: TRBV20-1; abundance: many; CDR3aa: SADLLAGRQF
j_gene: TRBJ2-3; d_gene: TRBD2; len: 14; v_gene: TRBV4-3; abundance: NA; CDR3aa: ASSQEVWREYDTQY
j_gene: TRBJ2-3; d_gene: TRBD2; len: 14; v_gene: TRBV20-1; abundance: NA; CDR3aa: SAREGSGSIPDTQY
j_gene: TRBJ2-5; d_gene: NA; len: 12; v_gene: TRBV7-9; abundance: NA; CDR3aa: ASSLIPGKETQY
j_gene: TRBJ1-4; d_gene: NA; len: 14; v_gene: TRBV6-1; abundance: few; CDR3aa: ASSKLYYATNEKLF
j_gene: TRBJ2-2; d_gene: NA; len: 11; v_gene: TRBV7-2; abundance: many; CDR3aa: ASSSSSAGELF
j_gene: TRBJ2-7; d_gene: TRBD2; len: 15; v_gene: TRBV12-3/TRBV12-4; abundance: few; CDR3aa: ASSSTSGRVISYEQY
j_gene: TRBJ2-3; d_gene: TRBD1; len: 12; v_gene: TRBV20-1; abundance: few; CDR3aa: TAIGTGSSDTQY
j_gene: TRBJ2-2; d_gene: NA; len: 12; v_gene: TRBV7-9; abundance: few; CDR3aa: ASSNTGKTGELF
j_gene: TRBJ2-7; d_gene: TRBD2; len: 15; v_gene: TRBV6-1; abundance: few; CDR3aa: ASSGAGGLASNYEQY
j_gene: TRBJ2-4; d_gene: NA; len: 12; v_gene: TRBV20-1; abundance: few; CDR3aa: SARALLAKNIQY
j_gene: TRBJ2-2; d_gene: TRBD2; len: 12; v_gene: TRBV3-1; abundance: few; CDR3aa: ASRPGLAIGELF
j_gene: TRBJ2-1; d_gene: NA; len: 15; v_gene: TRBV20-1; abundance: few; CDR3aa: SASGQGPGSGVNEQF
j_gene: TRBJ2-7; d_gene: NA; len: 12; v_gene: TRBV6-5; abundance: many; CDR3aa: ASVAGSASYEQY
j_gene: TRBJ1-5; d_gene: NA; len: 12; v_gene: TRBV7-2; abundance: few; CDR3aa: ASSLVRSNQPQH
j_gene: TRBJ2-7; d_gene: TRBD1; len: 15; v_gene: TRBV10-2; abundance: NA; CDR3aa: ASPDRGLKSSSYEQY
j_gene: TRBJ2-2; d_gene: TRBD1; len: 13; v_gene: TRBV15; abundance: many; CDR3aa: ATSRAQGATGELF
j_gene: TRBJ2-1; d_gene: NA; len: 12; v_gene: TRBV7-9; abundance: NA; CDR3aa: AAGSPEAGNEQF
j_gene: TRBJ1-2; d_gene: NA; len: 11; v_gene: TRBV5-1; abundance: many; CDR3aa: ASSRNEGYGYT
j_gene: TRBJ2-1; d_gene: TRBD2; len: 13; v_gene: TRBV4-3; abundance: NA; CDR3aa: ASSQASGGVYEQF
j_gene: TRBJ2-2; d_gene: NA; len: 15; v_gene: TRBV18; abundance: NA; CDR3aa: ASSTPSAQVNTGELF
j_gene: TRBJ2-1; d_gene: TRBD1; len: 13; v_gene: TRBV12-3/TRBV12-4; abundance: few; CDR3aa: ASYLGQGAQNEQF
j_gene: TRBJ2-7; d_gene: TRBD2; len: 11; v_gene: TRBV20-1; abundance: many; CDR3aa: SSLGEGVDEQY
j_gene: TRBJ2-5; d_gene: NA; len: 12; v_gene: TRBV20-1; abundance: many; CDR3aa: SARMFSFQETQY
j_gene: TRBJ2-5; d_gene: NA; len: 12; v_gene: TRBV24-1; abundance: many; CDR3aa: ATSGQGGWETQY
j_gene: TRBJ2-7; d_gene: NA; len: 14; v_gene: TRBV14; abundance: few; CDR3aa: ASSSGVRGITYEQY
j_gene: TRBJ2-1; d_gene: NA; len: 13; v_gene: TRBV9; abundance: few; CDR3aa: ASSVGSSNHNEQF
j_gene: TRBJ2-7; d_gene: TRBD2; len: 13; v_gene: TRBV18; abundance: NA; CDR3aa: ASSPIAGGPYEQY
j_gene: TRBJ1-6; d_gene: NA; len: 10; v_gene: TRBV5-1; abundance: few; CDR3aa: ASTLHPPPLH
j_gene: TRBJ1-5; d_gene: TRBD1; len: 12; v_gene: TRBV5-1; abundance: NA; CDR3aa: ASKRDSGDQPQH
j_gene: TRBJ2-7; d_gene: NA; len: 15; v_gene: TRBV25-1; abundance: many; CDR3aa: ASSDLVESGRGDEQY
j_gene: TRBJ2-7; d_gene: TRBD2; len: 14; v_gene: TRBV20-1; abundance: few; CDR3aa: SASPLLAGVAYEQY